This TCR beta chain was documented in a study of early T cells in non-severe SARS-CoV-2 infection (dated by TCRdb to the early 2020s). For the study in its entirety: Because TCR sequencing was done on bulk RNA from unsorted whole blood, the alpha and beta chains could not be paired. Here is what the overall study found, with its caveats: VDJdb matching was skewed toward anti-spike CD8 responses and likely underestimated virus-specific expansions by missing private and CD4 specificities.

Libraries came from 5' RACE. The run used a NextSeq 500. Unique molecular identifiers were attached to individual cDNA molecules in the TCR library protocol so that sequencing error and PCR bias could be corrected. Sequencing covered both TCR alpha and beta chains, and within each sample the abundances of alpha and beta sequences were tightly co-correlated. In the authors' own workflow: Decombinator V4 was used to annotate TCR sequences for V gene, J gene and CDR3. TCRs were defined as expanded if a significant change between any two time points was detected under a Poisson model with p below 0.0001. TCR abundances were normalised to the total number of TCRs sequenced per sample and expressed as counts per million. MAIT TCRs were defined by TRAV1-2 paired with TRAJ12, TRAJ20 or TRAJ33, and iNKT TCRs by TRAV10 paired with TRAJ18. VDJdb, accessed 1 November 2021, was searched for CMV, EBV and SARS-CoV-2 annotated TCRs, with TCRs annotated for multiple antigens excluded. The public reads were run again by TCRdb, first through fastp at Q25 and then through MiXCR, and only productive beta chains were kept. Rows are combined by CDR3 protein, so each entry shows the most common genes and DNA. Here the V and J calls rest on TCRdb's processing, not on the authors' analysis. Across this sample there are tens of thousands of distinct CDR3 sequences, with 8.7% seen only once. The leading ten clones occupy around 3.6% of the sample.

CDR1 and CDR2 were assigned from the germline V gene (reference sequence) as SEHNR and FQNEAQ. V trim: 3 bases; J trim: 1 base; unmatched bases: 2. Spanning cysteine to phenylalanine, the CDR3 consists of 14 amino acids. The CDR3 DNA has 42 bases and is translated from base 1. A case-control design nested within a healthcare worker cohort in London, UK, was used, with weekly nasopharyngeal swab PCR tests and blood sampling performed. Between 23 and 31 March 2020, the week of the UK lockdown, healthcare workers were enrolled and then followed up weekly for as long as 16 weeks. Regarding this clonotype: Its antigen target is currently unknown. No much larger clonotype is one base removed from it; base qualities were not supplied.

The receptor chain draws on TRBV7-9 and TRBJ1-2; the junction holds 7 bases that match TRBD1. The sequencing used whole blood, collected at baseline. The TCR comes from an adult who was a healthcare worker with PCR-confirmed SARS-CoV-2 infection or an uninfected control (not recorded which). The bases read TGTGCCAGCAGCTTTACAGGGGTTAACTATGGCTACACCTTC. This codes for CASSFTGVNYGYTF.